This T cell receptor (beta chain) emerged from a study of T cell responses to AZD1222 COVID-19 vaccine (dated by TCRdb to about 2021). A note on the overall study: Because spike-specific TCR depth and breadth did not differ between the two schedules, AZD1222 recipients who got a second dose at roughly 4 weeks were pooled with those who got a second dose at roughly 12 weeks. A total of approximately 240 trial participants underwent TCR sequencing, of whom some 210 received two doses of AZD1222 and about 25 received two doses of the MenACWY control vaccine. Trial participants were enrolled by age into 18-55, 56-69 and 70-plus year subgroups, with roughly 160, 29 and 62 TCR-sequenced participants respectively. Summary of the overall study and its limitations: Because no day 14 peak-response samples were available, repertoires were characterized only after the peak T cell response. A significant rise in spike-specific TCR breadth and depth was observed after two AZD1222 doses relative to day 0 and relative to MenACWY recipients. Conclusions about previously exposed vaccinees are limited because only six or seven AZD1222 recipients were SARS-CoV-2 seropositive at baseline. The whole spike protein was spanned by vaccine-associated CD4 TCRs, and dominant responses were seen in regions 160-218 and 743-854. Participants were mostly white British, with more females than males. The authors suggested clonal diversity may have been underestimated. In the small 56-69-year group, the increase in depth fell short of significance, most likely because of low power. Reportedly, close to half of the unique spike-specific TCRs recognized epitopes lying outside the regions that are mutated in the B.1.351 and B.1.1.7 variants.

In light of the paper, this sample's time point label describes: baseline before first vaccination. Vaccinee samples came from UK trials COV001 and COV002, including a single-blind randomized controlled phase 2/3 trial of AZD1222 (ChAdOx1 nCoV-19) in healthy adults. For TCRbeta chain sequencing, PBMC samples were collected from trial participants at day 0 and at day 28 after the second dose. The CDR3 regions of human TCRbeta chains were subjected to immunosequencing. Per the source publication's procedure: TCRs in the repertoires were matched against a reference library of SARS-CoV-2-specific TCRs that had been generated with the MIRA antigen-specificity platform. Breadth meant the fraction of unique TCRs that were SARS-CoV-2-associated, whereas depth meant the fraction of total T cells that were SARS-CoV-2-associated. Using the MIRA data, every spike-specific TCR was mapped to the spike region that the TCR reacted to and assigned to either a CD4 or a CD8 class. Log10-transformed breadth and depth values were compared by one-way ANOVA with Sidak's multiple comparisons tests. TCRdb holds this immuneACCESS table with in-frame rearrangements only. Some clones are missing; in checked studies, unresolved V genes explain under half, and the rest has no known cause. V and J calls plus clone size are reproduced from that table; the DNA served to infer D and trimming. This sample is represented by more than 150,000 clones; 80% to 90% of them were singletons. The top ten clonotypes cover roughly 0.49% of the sample.

V is pared back by 3 bases and J by 0 bases, with 5 bases lying between the germline termini. As encoded in the germline V gene (reference sequence), CDR1 is WNHNN while CDR2 is SYGVQD. The CDR3 covers 14 residues, taking in both the cysteine and the phenylalanine. CDR3 DNA is the only sequence kept; it has 42 bases, read in frame from the first base. The table lists this clone with a count of one. The specificity of this receptor is unknown. No much larger clone exists at a distance of one base, and base qualities are not known. Recombination connected TRBV10-1 to TRBJ1-4; a confident D gene designation cannot be given. This specimen consisted of peripheral blood, obtained on day 0 of AZD1222 vaccination. The sequence was collected from an adult in good health. The sequenced DNA is TGCGCCAGCAGTGATGGCACAACTAATGAAAAACTGTTTTTT. Translation gives CASSDGTTNEKLFF.